The 14 T cell receptor beta chains listed next were all sequenced from one sample in a study of T-cell reconstitution after alpha-beta-depleted transplantation in children. TCRbeta library preparation incorporated unique molecular identifiers. TCRdb re-called the PCR reads with MiXCR, one entry per CDR3 protein. The sample shows 610,000 or so distinct CDR3 sequences, 27% of them seen only once. The input for sequencing was PBMCs, taken before TCRalphabeta/CD19-depleted stem cell transplant. The receptors stem from a boy in the first two years of life with Wiskott-Aldrich syndrome, due to receive a stem cell transplant.

The chain recombines TRBV5-1 with TRBJ1-2; unclear D gene. Germline assignment: CDR1 SGHRS and CDR2 YFSETQ. The CDR3 length is 14 residues. The germline V and J ends were trimmed by 0 bases and 4 bases, with 10 bases remaining between them. In nucleotides, the CDR3 is TGCGCCAGCAGCTTGGGGGTGAGCCGCTATGGCTACACCTTC. Translated: CASSLGVSRYGYTF.

Written as DNA, the CDR3 is TGCAGTGCCTCTATCTTCGTGGGCACAGATACGCAGTATTTT. Translation: CSASIFVGTDTQYF. V and J are TRBV20-1 and TRBJ2-3; D gene unclear. Trimming took 6 bases from V and 1 from J, leaving 14 bases between them. There are 14 residues in the CDR3. CDR1 and CDR2 (germline): DFQATT, SNEGSKA (reference sequence).

V gene TRBV5-1 combines with J gene TRBJ2-1, with 10 bases lining up with TRBD2. The V and J ends lost 4 bases and 3 bases, in that order; junction bases with no gene match: 7. Germline V gene lookup returns CDR1 SGHRS and CDR2 YFSETQ. This CDR3 contains 16 residues. CDR3 sequence: CASSQPAGGGYNEQFF. CDR3 nucleotides: TGCGCCAGCAGCCAACCAGCGGGAGGGGGCTACAATGAGCAGTTCTTC.

This chain links TRBV29-1 with TRBJ2-1; tentative D call: TRBD2 (7 bases). V lost 5 bases and J lost 8, with 19 bases in between. CDR1 SQVTM and CDR2 ANQGSEA come from the germline V gene. The CDR3 runs to 14 residues. CDR3: CSVNPGGRSDEQFF. The CDR3 coding sequence is TGCAGCGTTAACCCCGGGGGGCGTTCGGATGAGCAGTTCTTC.

The chain is built from TRBV4-2 and TRBJ2-2; 7 bases match TRBD2. The CDR3 covers 17 residues. Germline-derived CDR1 and CDR2 are LGHNA and YNFKEQ. V shed 4 bases and J 6 bases; nucleotides not matched to a gene: 14. In DNA, the CDR3 is TGTGCCAGCAGCCCTAGGTCCAGGGAGGGCATTGCCGGGGAGCTGTTTTTT. This codes for CASSPRSREGIAGELFF.

This clonotype was seen more than once but under ten times. The chain combines TRBV9 with TRBJ2-7; TRBD2 matches at 12 bases. Per the germline V gene, CDR1 is SGDLS and CDR2 is YYNGEE. V lost 0 bases to trimming and J lost 6 bases; unmatched junction nucleotides: 4. This CDR3 region has 15 residues. CDR3: CASSVGLAGVREQYF. CDR3 nucleotide sequence: TGTGCCAGCAGCGTAGGACTAGCGGGAGTCCGCGAGCAGTACTTC.

This clonotype was detected only a few times. The chain joins TRBV12-3 or TRBV12-4 to TRBJ1-1; D ambiguous. The length of the CDR3 is 14 residues. Trimming removed 3 bases from V and 1 base from J, with 9 bases in between. The CDR3 bases are TGTGCCAGCAGTTTTCACGGGTCGAACACTGAAGCTTTCTTT. This codes for CASSFHGSNTEAFF.

The genes are TRBV9 and TRBJ1-6; D perhaps matches TRBD1 (5 bases). With 1 base removed from V and 4 bases from J, the gap between germline ends came to 6 bases. The V gene's germline CDR1 is SGDLS and CDR2 YYNGEE. This CDR3 comprises 14 residues. The CDR3 DNA follows: TGTGCCAGCAGCGTACGACAGTATAATTCACCCCTCCACTTT. It encodes CASSVRQYNSPLHF.

The rearrangement links TRBV18 to TRBJ1-4; D possibly corresponds to TRBD1 (6 bases). V was shortened by 5 bases and J by 7 bases, with 11 bases between the two germline ends. The germline V gene encodes CDR1 KGHSH and CDR2 LQKENI. This CDR3 spans 13 amino acids. The DNA of the CDR3 is TGTGCCAGCTCATTGGGACACGTTGAAAAACTGTTTTTT. It specifies CASSLGHVEKLFF.

The chain couples TRBV7-6 to TRBJ2-1; the match to TRBD1 covers 7 bases. The J segment lost 9 bases and the V segment lost 1 base, leaving 9 bases of the junction unmatched. The CDR3 is 15 amino acids. Per the germline V gene, CDR1 is SGHVS and CDR2 is FNYEAQ. CDR3 DNA: TGTGCCAGCAGCTTAGGGGCCCGACAGGGTAGTGAGCAGTTCTTC. The encoded protein is CASSLGARQGSEQFF.

This clonotype has more than one count but fewer than ten. The chain is built from TRBV9 and TRBJ2-7, with D perhaps TRBD1 or TRBD2 (5 bases each). Trimming cost V 2 bases and J 0 bases, with 12 bases left between them. The CDR3 extends over 15 amino acids. Germline CDR1 SGDLS, CDR2 YYNGEE. The CDR3 sequence: CASSVLGTSSYEQYF. CDR3 coding DNA: TGTGCCAGCAGCGTTCTTGGGACGAGCTCCTACGAGCAGTACTTC.

This clonotype was picked up a small number of times. The rearrangement uses TRBV5-1 and TRBJ2-7, with D possibly matching TRBD2 (6 bases). The length of the CDR3 is 15 residues. Looked up from germline, CDR1 is SGHRS and CDR2 is YFSETQ. Trimming shortened V by 0 bases and J by 2 bases, and 12 bases separated the two germline ends. CDR3 DNA sequence: TGCGCCAGCAGCTTGGGTAGCGGAATTACCTACGAGCAGTACTTC. Amino acid sequence: CASSLGSGITYEQYF.

V is TRBV5-1 and J is TRBJ2-1; 7 nucleotides align to TRBD2. CDR3 length: 13 amino acids. Germline V lookup: CDR1 SGHRS, CDR2 YFSETQ. Trimming cost V 0 bases and J 8 bases; bases outside gene matches: 2. CDR3 sequence (DNA): TGCGCCAGCAGCTTGGCTAGCGGCGATGAGCAGTTCTTC. The encoded protein is CASSLASGDEQFF. The full variable domain, in which reference TRBV5-1 and TRBJ2-1 provide the parts outside the CDR3, is KAGVTQTPRYLIKTRGQQVTLSCSPISGHRSVSWYQQTPGQGLQFLFEYFSETQRNKGNFPGRFSGRQFSNSRSEMNVSTLELGDSALYLCASSLASGDEQFFGPGTRLTVL.

The sample holds a few counts of this clonotype. The V gene is TRBV7-3, the J gene TRBJ2-7; either TRBD1 or TRBD2 may supply D (5 bases each). The CDR3 runs 13 residues. The V end was cut by 4 bases, the J end by 3 bases, with 10 bases between. The V gene's germline CDR1 is SGHTA and CDR2 FQGTGA. This CDR3 reads CASSSGPGYEQYF. The DNA of the CDR3 is TGTGCCAGCAGCTCGGGACCCGGCTACGAGCAGTACTTC.